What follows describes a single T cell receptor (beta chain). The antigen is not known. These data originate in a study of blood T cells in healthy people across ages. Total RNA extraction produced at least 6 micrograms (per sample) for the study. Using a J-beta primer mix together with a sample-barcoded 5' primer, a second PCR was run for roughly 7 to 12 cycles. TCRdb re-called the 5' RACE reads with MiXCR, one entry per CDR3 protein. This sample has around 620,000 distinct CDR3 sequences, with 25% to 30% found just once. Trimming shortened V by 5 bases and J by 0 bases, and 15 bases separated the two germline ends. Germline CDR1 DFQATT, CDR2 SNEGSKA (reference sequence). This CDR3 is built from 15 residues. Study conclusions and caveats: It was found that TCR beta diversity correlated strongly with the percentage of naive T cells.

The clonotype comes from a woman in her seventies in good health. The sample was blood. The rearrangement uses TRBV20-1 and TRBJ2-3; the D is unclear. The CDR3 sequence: CSADGLGRSTDTQYF. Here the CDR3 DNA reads TGCAGTGCTGATGGGCTCGGAAGAAGCACAGATACGCAGTATTTT.